This passage covers 12 T cell receptor beta chains from one sample sequenced in a study of metastatic and nonmetastatic thyroid tumors. Prior to thyroid surgery, none of the patients had received any treatment. With MiXCR, TCRdb called clones anew from the PCR reads. This table holds fewer than 35,000 clones, less than 14% found once. Sequencing input: blood. These receptors were obtained from a female donor with papillary thyroid cancer or a benign thyroid nodule (not recorded which). Some clones in this sample may be carry-over from other donors' samples.

A few counts support this clone. The V and J genes are TRBV10-2 and TRBJ1-6; 11 bases fit TRBD1. CDR1 and CDR2 (germline): WSHSY, SAAADI. The CDR3 has 14 residues. The ends lost 4 bases at V and 10 bases at J; junction bases unmatched: 3. CDR3 in DNA: TGCGCCAGCAGTGGGGACAGGGGGAGCTCACCCCTCCACTTT. Protein: CASSGDRGSSPLHF.

Many counts were recorded for this clone. The V gene is TRBV19, the J gene TRBJ1-1; D remains ambiguous. Germline V gene sequence: CDR1 LNHDA, CDR2 SQIVND (reference sequence). There are 12 residues in the CDR3. With 5 bases removed from V and 1 base from J, the gap between germline ends came to 5 bases. CDR3 DNA sequence: TGTGCCAGTAGTCAAGGGAACACTGAAGCTTTCTTT. This codes for CASSQGNTEAFF.

The J gene is TRBJ2-2, the V gene TRBV6-4, with D possibly being TRBD1 (5 bases). CDR1 and CDR2 (germline): MRHNA, SNTAGT. The CDR3 runs to 14 residues. Trimming stripped 6 bases from V and 7 bases from J, with 15 bases between. CDR3 coding DNA: TGTGCCAGCAGCAGGGAAGGAGAGGTCGGGGAGCTGTTTTTT. This translates into CASSREGEVGELFF.

This clone has at least ten counts. The V and J genes are TRBV4-3 and TRBJ2-7; 11 bases align to TRBD1. V trimming: 4 bases; J trimming: 5 bases; junction bases outside the gene matches: 10. The germline gives CDR1 LGHNA, CDR2 YSLEER. The CDR3 is made up of 16 amino acids. The CDR3 nucleotides read TGCGCCAGCAGCCCGGCTACCGGGACAGGGGGAAACGAGCAGTACTTC. This encodes CASSPATGTGGNEQYF.

This clone has at least ten counts. This chain links TRBV19 with TRBJ2-4; 7 nucleotides line up with TRBD2. The germline V gene has CDR1 LNHDA and CDR2 SQIVND (reference sequence). V lost 6 bases, J lost 3 bases, and 14 bases stayed unmatched. CDR3 length equals 17 residues. CDR3 DNA: TGTGCCAGTAGCCACCCGGGTGCTAGCGGTGTCAAAAACATTCAGTACTTC. The encoded protein is CASSHPGASGVKNIQYF.

This clone was observed a few times. The chain joins TRBV6-6 to TRBJ1-4; a weak D match, TRBD1 (5 bases). The CDR3 is 14 residues long. Per germline, CDR1 MNHNY and CDR2 SVGAGI (reference sequence). V lost 6 bases to trimming and J lost 5 bases, with 13 bases between them. The CDR3, as DNA: TGTGCCAGCAGAACTACAGGACGGAATGAAAAACTGTTTTTT. It yields the protein CASRTTGRNEKLFF.

At least ten counts were recorded for this clone. With a much larger clone just one base away, this may be a read error. This CDR3 is also generated by other DNA sequences in the sample. This sequence joins TRBV9 and TRBJ1-1, with 10 positions matching TRBD1. The CDR3 loop spans 14 amino acids. Germline V gene sequence: CDR1 SGDLS, CDR2 YYNGEE. The DNA for the CDR3 is TGCGCCAGCAGCGACGGACAGGGGGGCACTGAAGCTTTCTTT. It is translated as CASSDGQGGTEAFF.

This clone was observed at least ten times. J is TRBJ1-2 and V is TRBV27; 9 bases line up with TRBD1. Germline V lookup: CDR1 MNHEY, CDR2 SMNVEV (reference sequence). V gave up 5 bases and J gave up 4 bases; unmatched junction bases: 11. The CDR3 has 16 amino acids. The CDR3 nucleotides are TGTGCCAGCAGTGTAAACCGGGACAGGGTGGTCTATGGCTACACCTTC. It encodes CASSVNRDRVVYGYTF.

This clone appeared many times. A read error may account for a junction end that differs from germline. This chain links TRBV7-7 with TRBJ2-2; 12 bases fit TRBD1. Germline V gene data show CDR1 as SSHAT and CDR2 as FNYEAQ (reference sequence). The CDR3 loop spans 17 amino acids. CDR3: CASSLDPGQGASGELFF. The CDR3, as DNA: TGTGCTAGCAGCTTAGACCCGGGACAGGGGGCATCCGGGGAGCTGTTTTTT.

There are many counts of this clone. The rearrangement joins TRBV3-1 to TRBJ2-1; 9 positions match TRBD2. Germline V gene sequence: CDR1 LGHDT, CDR2 YNNKEL (reference sequence). The CDR3 is 16 amino acids. V lost 4 bases, J lost 4 bases, and 8 bases stayed unmatched. The CDR3 sequence: CASSPLSGRRYNEQFF. The CDR3 DNA is TGTGCCAGCAGCCCCCTTAGCGGGAGAAGGTACAATGAGCAGTTCTTC.

This clone turned up a few times. The gene calls are TRBV13 and TRBJ2-7; 15 bases are shared with TRBD2. Germline V gene sequence: CDR1 PRHDT, CDR2 FYEKMQ (reference sequence). The CDR3 loop spans 18 amino acids. Trimming at V came to 4 bases and at J to 1 base, leaving 8 bases not matched to a gene. The CDR3 sequence: CASSSRTSGGAVSYEQYF. The CDR3 coding sequence is TGTGCCAGCAGCTCCCGGACTAGCGGGGGGGCCGTATCCTACGAGCAGTACTTC.

This clone showed up many times. The rearrangement uses TRBV3-1 and TRBJ1-4; no definite D call. CDR1 and CDR2 from the germline V gene are LGHDT and YNNKEL (reference sequence). The CDR3 totals 14 residues. The V and J ends lost 0 bases and 3 bases respectively, with 5 bases between them. The CDR3 here is CASSQDIANEKLFF. CDR3 nucleotide sequence: TGTGCCAGCAGCCAAGATATCGCTAATGAAAAACTGTTTTTT.